A selection of T cell receptor beta chains follows, all from one sample in a study of tumor-infiltrating lymphocytes in oesophageal squamous cell carcinoma. TCRdb reprocessed the PCR reads with MiXCR, giving one entry per CDR3 protein. The data hold approximately 12,000 distinct CDR3 sequences, with about 54% observed a single time. Sample: esophageal tumor tissue. The receptors shown here come from a male donor with esophageal squamous cell carcinoma. CDR3s include the opening cysteine and the closing phenylalanine or tryptophan. Each record gives: clone size, V gene, J gene, D gene, CDR3 DNA, CDR3 protein. The D gene is left open where the match is weak. The listing skips clone size in some rows; elsewhere it reads once, few, many or a size class.

>many|TRBV2|TRBJ1-5|TRBD1
TGTGCCAGCAAGGGGAGGGACAGCCTAAATCAGCCCCAGCATTTT
CASKGRDSLNQPQHF
>medium-sized|TRBV7-9|TRBJ2-1|TRBD2
TGTGCCAGCAGCAACGCTTGGGGGACTAGCGGGAGTCACAATGAGCAGTTCTTC
CASSNAWGTSGSHNEQFF
>-|TRBV6-5|TRBJ2-3|TRBD2
TGTGCCAGCAGTTACCACCAACTAGCGGGTTTCACAGATACGCAGTATTTT
CASSYHQLAGFTDTQYF
>-|TRBV7-9|TRBJ1-1|-
TGTGCCAGCAGCTTAGACAGGGTGAACACTGAAGCTTTCTTT
CASSLDRVNTEAFF
>few|TRBV7-2|TRBJ2-1|-
TGTGCCAGCAGCTTAGATGTCAGCTCCTACAATGAGCAGTTCTTC
CASSLDVSSYNEQFF
>medium-sized|TRBV6-1|TRBJ2-3|TRBD2
TGTGCCAGCAGGTCCTTCAGGACTAGCGGGAGAGGCGCAGATACGCAGTATTTT
CASRSFRTSGRGADTQYF
>once|TRBV7-9|TRBJ2-2|TRBD2
TGTGCCGGCAGCCTGCTAGCGGGCCTGTTGGCCGGGGAGCTGTTTTTT
CAGSLLAGLLAGELFF
>-|TRBV12-3/TRBV12-4|TRBJ1-1|-
TGTGCCAGCAGTTTCAAAGGGGAAGTTACTGAAGCTTTCTTT
CASSFKGEVTEAFF
>-|TRBV7-3|TRBJ2-7|TRBD1
TGTGCCAGCAGCTTAACGGGACAGGGAGGTTACGAGCAGTACTTC
CASSLTGQGGYEQYF
>few|TRBV7-2|TRBJ2-2|-
TGTGCCAGCAGCTTATCCTATGAATACACCGGGGAGCTGTTTTTT
CASSLSYEYTGELFF
>-|TRBV7-2|TRBJ1-1|-
TGTGCCAGCAGCCTCCAGGGAGTCCAAGTCGCTGAAGCTTTCTTT
CASSLQGVQVAEAFF
>once|TRBV28|TRBJ2-7|TRBD2
TGTGCCAGCAGTATTCTAGCGGGAGTCTACGAGCAGTACTTC
CASSILAGVYEQYF
>-|TRBV18|TRBJ2-7|TRBD2
TGTGCCAGCTCACCCACGAGGACTAGCGGGAGACCTTACGAGCAGTACTTC
CASSPTRTSGRPYEQYF
>many|TRBV19|TRBJ1-2|TRBD1
TGTGCCAGTAGTATGGGGACAGTTAGGGGCTACACCTTC
CASSMGTVRGYTF
>few|TRBV12-3/TRBV12-4|TRBJ2-1|TRBD2
TGTGCCAGCAGTTTAGCGCGGCAACTAGCGGGGGAGCAGTTCTTC
CASSLARQLAGEQFF
>-|TRBV7-2|TRBJ2-7|-
TGTGCCAGCAGCTTCAGGACCCTTGATGATTCACCCCTCCACTTC
CASSFRTLDDSPLHF
>-|TRBV28|TRBJ2-1|-
TGTGCCAGCGGCGGAGAATATTACAATGAGCAGTTCTTC
CASGGEYYNEQFF
>-|TRBV6-1|TRBJ2-6|-
TGTGCCAGCAGTGAGAGACAGCGAAACTCTGGGGCCAACGTCCTGACTTTC
CASSERQRNSGANVLTF
>few|TRBV7-2|TRBJ2-1|-
TGTGCCAGCAGCTTACAGGTGCGGGATGAGCAGTTCTTC
CASSLQVRDEQFF
>-|TRBV2|TRBJ2-1|-
TGTGCCAGCAGCGACGACAGCAATGAGCAGTTCTTC
CASSDDSNEQFF
>-|TRBV6-2/TRBV6-3|TRBJ2-7|TRBD2
TGTGCCAGCAGTGAAGGAACTAGCGGTACCTACGAGCAGTACTTC
CASSEGTSGTYEQYF
>once|TRBV6-5|TRBJ2-5|-
TGTGCCAGCAGCGCTAGCATCACACTGCAAGAGACCCAGTACTTC
CASSASITLQETQYF
>-|TRBV18|TRBJ2-7|TRBD1
TGTGCCAGCTCTCGCCGGGGACAGGGGACCTACGAGCAGTACTTC
CASSRRGQGTYEQYF
>-|TRBV6-6|TRBJ2-7|-
TGTGCCAGCAGTTACGGAGGGAGTAATTCACCCCTCCACTTC
CASSYGGSNSPLHF
>-|TRBV7-3|TRBJ2-1|-
TGTGCCAGCAGCTCTGGCCTAGAGCAGTTCTTC
CASSSGLEQFF